What follows are 29 T cell receptor beta chains derived from one specimen sequenced in a study of T cell responses to AZD1222 COVID-19 vaccine (dated by TCRdb to about 2021). Libraries came from the immunoSEQ multiplex PCR assay. Drawn from immuneACCESS, this table holds only the in-frame rearrangements with V and J called that TCRdb kept. Clones are partly lost; checked studies trace under half to an unresolved V gene and leave the rest unexplained. The sample table lists roughly 70,000 clones, about nine tenths of them with a count of one. Approximately 6% of the sample belongs to the ten largest clones. The intended sense of this specimen's time point label: about 28 days (+/-7) after the second vaccine dose. This specimen's treatment or condition label, interpreted: meningococcal conjugate vaccine given as trial control. Sequences were derived from peripheral blood, sampled 28 days after the second dose of the MenACWY control vaccine. Receptor source: an adult who received the MenACWY meningococcal vaccine as a control.

The CDR3 nucleotides are TGTGCCACGAGAGCGAACAGGGAAGATGGCTACACCTTC. Its translation is CATRANREDGYTF. The chain employs TRBV24-1 and TRBJ1-2, with TRBD1 as a possible D gene (6 bases). The CDR3 runs 13 residues. V shed 10 bases and J shed 6 bases, with 17 bases lying between them. Per germline, CDR1 KGHDR and CDR2 SFDVKD.

CDR3 DNA sequence: TGTGCCAGCAGCCCCGGGGCAGGTTCGGATACGCAGTATTTT. Its translation is CASSPGAGSDTQYF. This rearrangement joins TRBV7-3 to TRBJ2-3, with D perhaps assigned TRBD1 or TRBD2 (5 bases each). In germline, CDR1 is SGHTA, CDR2 FQGTGA. CDR3 size: 14 residues. Trimming cost V 5 bases and J 6 bases, with 15 bases left between them.

This rearrangement joins TRBV28 to TRBJ2-5, with D unclear. Between the trimmed V and J ends, which lost 6 bases and 2 bases, there was a span of 7 bases. The germline CDR1 and CDR2 sequences are MDHEN and SYDVKM. This CDR3 region has 12 residues. CDR3 sequence (DNA): TGTGCCAGCAGCACCACGCAAGAGACCCAGTACTTC. This gives the protein CASSTTQETQYF.

The chain couples TRBV3-1 (or the pseudogene TRBV3-2) to TRBJ2-1; 9 nucleotides align to TRBD1. The trim removed 3 bases at V and 6 bases at J, leaving 3 bases unmatched. Germline V gene data show CDR1 as LGHDT and CDR2 as YNNKEL (reference sequence). This CDR3 is 14 amino acids long. The CDR3 bases are TGTGCCAGCAGCCAGGGACAGGGATCCAATGAGCAGTTCTTC. Residues: CASSQGQGSNEQFF.

This clone was detected a few times. V is TRBV19 and J is TRBJ1-1, with 9 bases that match TRBD1. CDR3 length: 14 residues. With 4 bases clipped from V and 11 bases from J, the junction kept 11 bases outside the gene matches. Germline V gene sequence: CDR1 LNHDA, CDR2 SQIVND (reference sequence). The CDR3 spells CASSTQGRQGEAFF. CDR3 coding DNA: TGTGCCAGTAGTACCCAAGGAAGACAGGGGGAGGCTTTCTTT. Looking up the rest from reference TRBV19 and TRBJ1-1 gives the full variable domain: DGGITQSPKYLFRKEGQNVTLSCEQNLNHDAMYWYRQDPGQGLRLIYYSQIVNDFQKGDIAEGYSVSREKKESFPLTVTSAQKNPTAFYLCASSTQGRQGEAFFGQGTRLTVV.

The chain is built from TRBV7-2 and TRBJ1-6, with 7 bases that match TRBD1. Germline values: CDR1 SGHTA, CDR2 FQGNSA. Trimming at V came to 3 bases and at J to 7 bases, leaving 3 bases not matched to a gene. The CDR3 is 14 residues long. The CDR3 nucleotides read TGTGCCAGCAGCTTCCAGGGGGTCAATTCACCCCTCCACTTT. This codes for CASSFQGVNSPLHF.

The V and J genes are TRBV10-1 and TRBJ1-2; no firm D call. Deletions cut 2 bases from V and 8 bases from J, with 21 bases between. Germline CDR1 and CDR2: WNHNN and SYGVQD (reference sequence). The CDR3 runs to 16 residues. Here the CDR3 DNA reads TGCGCCAGCAGTGAGGAGGCAGAGGAGTTTTCTTGGGGCTACACCTTC. Its protein is CASSEEAEEFSWGYTF.

The CDR3 sequence is CASSPPAAHEQYF. CDR3 sequence (DNA): TGTGCCAGCAGCCCTCCGGCCGCCCACGAGCAGTACTTC. The V and J genes are TRBV5-4 and TRBJ2-7, with D hard to call. CDR1 and CDR2 (germline): SGHNT, YYREEE (reference sequence). The CDR3 has 13 amino acids. Deletions cut 4 bases from V and 5 bases from J, with 13 bases between.

The table lists this clone with a count of one. The chain has TRBV7-6 and TRBJ2-7; D is uncertain. CDR3 length equals 16 residues. Per the germline V gene, CDR1 is SGHVS and CDR2 is FNYEAQ. V shed 8 bases and J shed 0 bases, with 20 bases lying between them. The CDR3 nucleotides are TGTGCCAGCCCCCGACCCGTCAAGAAACTCTCCTACGAGCAGTACTTC. Its protein product is CASPRPVKKLSYEQYF.

V gene TRBV19 combines with J gene TRBJ1-5; D is uncertain. The CDR3 has 13 amino acids. Germline CDR1 is LNHDA and CDR2 is SQIVND (reference sequence). Trimming cost V 6 bases and J 2 bases, with 8 bases left between them. The CDR3 reads CASRQDGNQPQHF. CDR3 in DNA: TGTGCCAGTAGGCAGGACGGCAATCAGCCCCAGCATTTT.

This clone appeared a few times. This rearrangement joins TRBV5-6 to TRBJ1-6, with D hard to call. V was pared by 5 bases and J by 0 bases, with 12 bases between. This CDR3 is 16 amino acids long. Germline values: CDR1 SGHDT, CDR2 YYEEEE. CDR3 residues: CASSSDGSSYNSPLHF. The CDR3 coding sequence is TGTGCCAGCAGTAGTGACGGGAGCTCCTATAATTCACCCCTCCACTTT.

CDR3 coding DNA: TGTGCCAGCAGCTTGGCCCAGGAGACCCAGTACTTC. Residues: CASSLAQETQYF. The genes are TRBV5-6 and TRBJ2-5, with no clear D. The V end lost 0 bases, the J end lost 5 bases, and 5 bases lay between the germline ends. This CDR3 region has 12 residues. Germline V gene data show CDR1 as SGHDT and CDR2 as YYEEEE.

The CDR3 nucleotides read TGTGCCAGCAGCTTAGGGAATTATGGCTACACCTTC. Translating it yields CASSLGNYGYTF. The genes are TRBV7-2 and TRBJ1-2; D is ambiguous. The length of the CDR3 is 12 residues. Per germline, CDR1 SGHTA and CDR2 FQGNSA. Trimming pared 1 base from V and 5 bases from J, leaving 5 bases between.

The chain links TRBV27 to TRBJ2-2; 9 bases fit TRBD2. V shed 2 bases, J shed 4 bases, and the junction held 5 bases outside the gene matches. The CDR3 consists of 16 residues. Germline values: CDR1 MNHEY, CDR2 SMNVEV (reference sequence). CDR3 DNA: TGTGCCAGCAGTTTACTAGCGGGGCCCGTCACCGGGGAGCTGTTTTTT. As protein: CASSLLAGPVTGELFF.

The chain is built from TRBV6-5 and TRBJ1-1, with D unclear. Germline CDR1 MNHEY, CDR2 SVGAGI. This CDR3 region has 11 residues. V dropped 11 bases and J dropped 1 base, with 8 bases sitting between them. The CDR3 reads CASAPNTEAFF. CDR3 sequence (DNA): TGTGCCTCAGCCCCGAACACTGAAGCTTTCTTT.

The count of this clone is one. V usage is TRBV11-3 and J usage is TRBJ2-1; no definite D call. Germline lookup yields CDR1 SGHNT and CDR2 YENEEA. The CDR3 is 14 amino acids. Trimming stripped 5 bases from V and 5 bases from J, with 13 bases between. Here the CDR3 reads CASSLGSVDNEQFF. Written as DNA, the CDR3 is TGTGCCAGCAGCCTGGGCTCGGTGGACAATGAGCAGTTCTTC.

The chain is built from TRBV9 and TRBJ2-1; TRBD2 agrees at 7 bases. Trimming cost V 0 bases and J 8 bases; bases outside gene matches: 11. The CDR3 totals 16 residues. Per the germline V gene, CDR1 is SGDLS and CDR2 is YYNGEE. CDR3: CASSVEVAGLRDEQFF. CDR3 DNA: TGTGCCAGCAGCGTAGAGGTAGCGGGCCTAAGAGATGAGCAGTTCTTC.

V is TRBV30 and J is TRBJ1-5, with D uncertain. This CDR3 is built from 14 residues. Trimming pared 0 bases from V and 0 bases from J, leaving 6 bases between. Looked up from germline, CDR1 is GTSNPN and CDR2 is SVGIG (reference sequence). CDR3 DNA: TGTGCCTGGAGTGTACGCGATAGCAATCAGCCCCAGCATTTT. It codes for CAWSVRDSNQPQHF.

This chain uses TRBV5-6 with TRBJ2-3; 7 bases are a match to TRBD1. This CDR3 has 16 residues. J lost 4 bases, V lost 1 base, and 9 bases had no gene match. The germline gives CDR1 SGHDT, CDR2 YYEEEE. The DNA of the CDR3 is TGTGCCAGCAGCTTGTTAGGGGGCGGGTACTCAGATACGCAGTATTTT. Protein: CASSLLGGGYSDTQYF.

This chain links TRBV19 with TRBJ1-1; 7 nucleotides match TRBD1. V lost 5 bases and J lost 3; bases outside the gene matches: 6. The CDR3 is 14 residues long. Germline CDR1 and CDR2: LNHDA and SQIVND (reference sequence). The CDR3 protein is CASSPGTVYTEAFF. In DNA form, the CDR3 reads TGTGCCAGTAGTCCCGGGACAGTCTACACTGAAGCTTTCTTT.

The rearrangement links TRBV25-1 to TRBJ1-3, with TRBD1 matching 8 bases. Germline V gene lookup returns CDR1 MGHDK and CDR2 SYGVNS. V lost 3 bases to trimming and J lost 11 bases; unmatched junction nucleotides: 12. The CDR3 is 15 residues long. CDR3 loop: CASSEGKYEGQAIYF. The CDR3 DNA sequence: TGTGCCAGCAGTGAGGGGAAATACGAGGGACAGGCCATATATTTT.

The chain carries TRBV28 and TRBJ2-6; 7 bases are shared with TRBD1. The CDR3 spans 17 residues. V trimming: 6 bases; J trimming: 1 base; junction bases outside the gene matches: 9. Germline CDR1 and CDR2: MDHEN and SYDVKM. The CDR3 DNA reads TGTGCCAGCAGGACAGACAGGGTTTGGTCTGGGGCCAACGTCCTGACTTTC. This encodes CASRTDRVWSGANVLTF. Full variable domain (outside the CDR3, taken from reference TRBV28 and TRBJ2-6): DVKVTQSSRYLVKRTGEKVFLECVQDMDHENMFWYRQDPGLGLRLIYFSYDVKMKEKGDIPEGYSVSREKKERFSLILESASTNQTSMYLCASRTDRVWSGANVLTFGAGSRLTVL.

The J gene is TRBJ2-7, the V gene TRBV12-3 or TRBV12-4; a weak D match, TRBD1 (6 bases). V was clipped by 8 bases and J by 0 bases, with 11 bases between them. The CDR3 loop spans 13 amino acids. CDR3 nucleotides: TGTGCCAGCCAGGGGCCCAGCTCCTACGAGCAGTACTTC. It translates to CASQGPSSYEQYF.

The chain combines TRBV30 with TRBJ1-6; D possibly corresponds to TRBD1 (5 bases). Trimming removed 3 bases from V and 7 bases from J, with 13 bases in between. The CDR3 has 14 amino acids. CDR1 is GTSNPN, CDR2 SVGIG, per germline (reference sequence). CDR3 sequence: CAWSRDQENSPLHF. DNA for the CDR3: TGTGCCTGGAGCCGGGACCAAGAGAATTCACCCCTCCACTTT.

The rearrangement links TRBV30 to TRBJ1-1, with TRBD1 as a possible D gene (5 bases). This CDR3 has 13 amino acids. Trimming pared 4 bases from V and 1 base from J, leaving 10 bases between. Germline V gives CDR1 GTSNPN, CDR2 SVGIG (reference sequence). The CDR3 spells CAWTEGRNTEAFF. The CDR3 region has the DNA TGTGCCTGGACCGAGGGGAGGAACACTGAAGCTTTCTTT.

V usage is TRBV6-1 and J usage is TRBJ2-2; 11 bases line up with TRBD2. The CDR3 covers 17 residues. Looked up from germline, CDR1 is MNHNS and CDR2 is SASEGT. Trimming cost V 4 bases and J 4 bases; bases outside gene matches: 8. CDR3 region: CASSAAGTSGGTGELFF. CDR3 DNA: TGTGCCAGCAGTGCTGCCGGGACTAGCGGTGGCACCGGGGAGCTGTTTTTT.

The J gene is TRBJ2-6, the V gene TRBV2; TRBD1 might be the D (6 bases). V lost 6 bases and J 4 bases, leaving 13 bases between the germline ends. The CDR3 contains 15 residues. The V gene's germline CDR1 is SNHLY and CDR2 FYNNEI. CDR3 DNA sequence: TGTGCCAGCAGAGCCGACAGGATAGGGGCCAACGTCCTGACTTTC. Amino acid sequence: CASRADRIGANVLTF.

The chain couples TRBV5-1 to TRBJ1-1; 7 bases match TRBD1. The length of the CDR3 is 13 residues. V shed 8 bases and J 2 bases; nucleotides not matched to a gene: 6. The germline gives CDR1 SGHRS, CDR2 YFSETQ. In DNA form, the CDR3 reads TGCGCCAGTAAGACAGGGATCAACACTGAAGCTTTCTTT. Translating it yields CASKTGINTEAFF.

The chain employs TRBV14 and TRBJ1-3; D might be TRBD1 (6 bases). Germline-derived CDR1 and CDR2 are SGHDN and FVKESK. The CDR3 has 15 amino acids. Trimming took 5 bases from V and 0 from J, leaving 11 bases between them. For the CDR3, the DNA is TGTGCCAGCAGCAAGGGGGGGTACTCTGGAAACACCATATATTTT. Amino acid sequence: CASSKGGYSGNTIYF.